These 2 T cell receptor beta chains came from one sample sequenced in a study of blood T cell repertoires in COVID-19. Profiled with immunoSEQ multiplex PCR; TCRdb holds only in-frame clones, not every one. The profile covers about 60,000 clones, with 65% to 85% appearing a single time and 10% taken by the ten largest. Material for sequencing was peripheral blood. These receptors all stem from a man aged 30 to 45 with COVID-19, enrolled during active disease.

This clone turned up a few times. The chain couples TRBV5-8 to TRBJ1-5, with 7 bases aligning to TRBD1. Trimming at V came to 2 bases and at J to 3 bases, leaving 11 bases not matched to a gene. The CDR3 consists of 17 residues. The germline CDR1 and CDR2 sequences are SGHTS and YDEGEE. CDR3 in amino acids: CASSFMLGQADNQPQHF. The DNA for the CDR3 is TGTGCCAGCAGCTTTATGCTCGGACAGGCGGACAATCAGCCCCAGCATTTT.

The gene calls are TRBV30 and TRBJ2-7; D possibly corresponds to TRBD2 (6 bases). The CDR3 extends over 14 amino acids. Germline V gene sequence: CDR1 GTSNPN, CDR2 SVGIG (reference sequence). Trimming shortened V by 0 bases and J by 3 bases, and 12 bases separated the two germline ends. CDR3 sequence reads: CAWSVVAGLYEQYF. The CDR3 nucleotides are TGTGCCTGGAGTGTTGTGGCGGGACTCTACGAGCAGTACTTC.